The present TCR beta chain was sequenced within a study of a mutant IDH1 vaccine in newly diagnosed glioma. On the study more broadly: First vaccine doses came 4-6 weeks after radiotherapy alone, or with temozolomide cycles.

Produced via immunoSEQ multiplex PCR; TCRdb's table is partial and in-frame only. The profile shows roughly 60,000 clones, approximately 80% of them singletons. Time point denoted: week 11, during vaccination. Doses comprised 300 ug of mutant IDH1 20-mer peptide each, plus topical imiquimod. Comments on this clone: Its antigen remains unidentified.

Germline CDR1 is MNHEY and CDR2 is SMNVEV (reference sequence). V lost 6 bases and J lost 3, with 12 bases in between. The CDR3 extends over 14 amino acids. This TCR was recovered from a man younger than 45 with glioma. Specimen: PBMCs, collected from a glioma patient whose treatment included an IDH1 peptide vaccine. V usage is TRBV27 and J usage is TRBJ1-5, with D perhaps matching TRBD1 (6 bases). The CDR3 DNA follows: TGTGCCAGCAGCCCCAGGGGAATCAATCAGCCCCAGCATTTT. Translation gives CASSPRGINQPQHF.